This T cell receptor beta chain was obtained from a study of blood T cell repertoires in COVID-19. Study-wide context: PBMCs, B-cell-depleted T cells, or T cells provided the cDNA or gDNA that made up the material.

Clones were read by immunoSEQ multiplex PCR, and TCRdb kept only the in-frame ones, dropping some. The top ten hold about 4.5% of the sample, which has 80,000 to 100,000 clones, 81% seen once. The CDR3 runs 16 residues. The trim removed 6 bases at V and 1 base at J, leaving 7 bases unmatched. From germline, CDR1 is SGHAT and CDR2 FQNNGV. The chain links TRBV11-2 to TRBJ2-4; 9 nucleotides align to TRBD1. This TCR was sampled from a man in his 60s with acute or convalescent COVID-19. The sequenced sample consisted of peripheral blood. This CDR3 reads CASSSTGGPAKNIQYF. The CDR3 DNA sequence: TGTGCCAGCAGTTCTACAGGGGGCCCCGCCAAAAACATTCAGTACTTC.